The next 26 T cell receptor beta chains were all read from a single sample in a study of blood T cell repertoires in COVID-19. Profiling relied on immunoSEQ multiplex PCR, and the TCRdb table lists in-frame clones only, not all of them. The profile covers approximately 70,000 clones, with 75% to 90% appearing a single time and 35% taken by the ten largest. The material sequenced was peripheral blood. Receptors were obtained from a woman older than 75 with active or convalescent COVID-19.

The V gene is TRBV5-1, the J gene TRBJ1-2, with unresolved D. Germline V lookup: CDR1 SGHRS, CDR2 YFSETQ. V shed 1 base and J shed 7 bases, with 11 bases lying between them. The CDR3 runs 13 residues. The CDR3 region is CASSLFGEGGYTF. CDR3 sequence (DNA): TGCGCCAGCAGCTTGTTTGGTGAGGGTGGCTACACCTTC. Using reference TRBV5-1 and TRBJ1-2 for the parts outside the CDR3, the full variable domain is KAGVTQTPRYLIKTRGQQVTLSCSPISGHRSVSWYQQTPGQGLQFLFEYFSETQRNKGNFPGRFSGRQFSNSRSEMNVSTLELGDSALYLCASSLFGEGGYTFGSGTRLTVV.

The chain links TRBV28 to TRBJ2-7; 10 bases map to TRBD1. The CDR3 runs to 15 residues. Germline CDR1 MDHEN, CDR2 SYDVKM. J gave up 2 bases and V 5 bases, and 6 bases lay outside the gene matches. For the CDR3, the DNA is TGTGCCAGCAGTCCACCGGGACAGGGGACCTACGAGCAGTACTTC. It translates to CASSPPGQGTYEQYF.

The genes are TRBV6-5 and TRBJ2-7; no reliable D call. This CDR3 has 11 amino acids. Germline CDR1 reads MNHEY; CDR2 reads SVGAGI. With 6 bases removed from V and 3 bases from J, the gap between germline ends came to 6 bases. The CDR3 spells CASRTNYEQYF. The CDR3, as DNA: TGTGCCAGCAGGACAAACTACGAGCAGTACTTC.

This rearrangement joins TRBV7-9 to TRBJ1-6; D not certain. Trimming removed 2 bases from V and 8 bases from J, with 7 bases in between. The V gene's germline CDR1 is SEHNR and CDR2 FQNEAQ (reference sequence). The CDR3 loop spans 13 amino acids. The CDR3, as DNA: TGTGCCAGCAGCTTACTTAGTGATTCACCCCTCCACTTT. Its translation: CASSLLSDSPLHF.

The chain employs TRBV7-9 and TRBJ2-1; tentatively, D is TRBD2 (6 bases). The CDR3 is 12 residues long. The germline gives CDR1 SEHNR, CDR2 FQNEAQ (reference sequence). Trimming shortened V by 4 bases and J by 10 bases, and 11 bases separated the two germline ends. Here the CDR3 reads CASSSGVREQFF. CDR3 nucleotides: TGTGCCAGCAGCTCGGGGGTCCGGGAGCAGTTCTTC.

The chain employs TRBV20-1 and TRBJ1-6; D is uncertain. Germline lookup yields CDR1 DFQATT and CDR2 SNEGSKA (reference sequence). V lost 5 bases and J 8 bases, leaving 7 bases between the germline ends. This CDR3 spans 11 amino acids. DNA of the CDR3: TGCAGTGCTGTCTCCGATTCACCCCTCCACTTT. Its translation: CSAVSDSPLHF.

V and J are TRBV6-5 and TRBJ2-7, with 8 bases that match TRBD2. This CDR3 comprises 15 residues. Germline loops: CDR1 MNHEY, CDR2 SVGAGI. With V trimmed by 4 bases and J by 5 bases, 10 bases remained unmatched. For the CDR3, the DNA is TGTGCCAGCAGTTCTGTAGCGGGGTGGTCTGACGAGCAGTACTTC. This codes for CASSSVAGWSDEQYF.

This clone was observed a single time. The chain carries TRBV7-2 and TRBJ1-4; 7 nucleotides agree with TRBD1. Germline CDR1 and CDR2: SGHTA and FQGNSA. CDR3 length equals 15 residues. After removal of 3 bases from V and 5 bases from J, the junction contained 6 bases not matched to a gene. The CDR3 is CASSLRGQRNEKLFF. The CDR3 nucleotides are TGTGCCAGCAGCTTGAGGGGGCAACGCAATGAAAAACTGTTTTTT.

This rearrangement joins TRBV7-2 to TRBJ1-3; the D gene is possibly TRBD1 (5 bases). This CDR3 contains 15 residues. With 2 bases removed from V and 0 bases from J, the gap between germline ends came to 8 bases. The germline V gene encodes CDR1 SGHTA and CDR2 FQGNSA. The CDR3 loop is CASSLRQGSGNTIYF. The CDR3 nucleotides read TGTGCCAGCAGCTTAAGGCAGGGCTCTGGAAACACCATATATTTT.

This clone has just a few counts. CDR3 sequence (DNA): TGTGCCAGCAGCTGGGGGAGGGCGAACACTGAAGCTTTCTTT. The encoded protein is CASSWGRANTEAFF. The V gene is TRBV11-2, the J gene TRBJ1-1, with D perhaps matching TRBD1 (5 bases). CDR3 length equals 14 residues. V was pared by 4 bases and J by 1 base, with 10 bases between. Germline lookup yields CDR1 SGHAT and CDR2 FQNNGV.

The V call is TRBV7-8, the J call TRBJ2-3; 7 bases map to TRBD2. The trim removed 3 bases at V and 4 bases at J, leaving 4 bases unmatched. Germline CDR1 reads SGHVS; CDR2 reads FQNEAQ. This CDR3 contains 14 residues. This chain's CDR3 is CASSLRGRSDTQYF. The CDR3 region has the DNA TGTGCCAGCAGCTTGCGGGGGAGGTCAGATACGCAGTATTTT.

This sequence joins TRBV5-1 and TRBJ2-2; D is undetermined. V was pared by 4 bases and J by 1 base, with 14 bases between. CDR1 and CDR2 (germline): SGHRS, YFSETQ. The CDR3 consists of 16 residues. The CDR3 reads CASSLFPLGNTGELFF. For the CDR3, the DNA is TGCGCCAGCAGCCTGTTTCCTCTAGGGAACACCGGGGAGCTGTTTTTT.

The chain links TRBV20-1 to TRBJ1-1, with D tentatively TRBD1 (6 bases). The CDR3 is made up of 15 amino acids. Trimming pared 3 bases from V and 3 bases from J, leaving 17 bases between. Germline CDR1 DFQATT, CDR2 SNEGSKA (reference sequence). CDR3 amino acids: CSASPGAGADTEAFF. CDR3 bases: TGCAGTGCTAGTCCCGGGGCGGGGGCGGACACTGAAGCTTTCTTT.

V usage is TRBV28 and J usage is TRBJ1-2, with TRBD1 matching 8 bases. Trimming cost V 8 bases and J 6 bases; bases outside gene matches: 11. Looked up from germline, CDR1 is MDHEN and CDR2 is SYDVKM. The CDR3 is made up of 14 amino acids. Written as DNA, the CDR3 is TGTGCCAGCTCCGCAGGGGGCATTTCGGATGGCTACACCTTC. Translating gives CASSAGGISDGYTF.

This chain links TRBV19 with TRBJ2-1; 13 bases align to TRBD2. The trim removed 5 bases at V and 8 bases at J, leaving 9 bases unmatched. The germline gives CDR1 LNHDA, CDR2 SQIVND (reference sequence). The CDR3 spans 16 residues. This CDR3 is CASSALGLAGEDEQFF. For the CDR3, the DNA is TGTGCCAGTAGTGCCCTCGGACTAGCGGGGGAGGATGAGCAGTTCTTC.

This chain uses TRBV9 with TRBJ2-7; 7 bases map to TRBD2. The V and J ends lost 3 bases and 4 bases, in that order; junction bases with no gene match: 7. The CDR3 has 14 residues. Germline V gene sequence: CDR1 SGDLS, CDR2 YYNGEE. DNA for the CDR3: TGTGCCAGCAGCGCCGGGACTACCCCTTACGAGCAGTACTTC. Its protein is CASSAGTTPYEQYF.

This clone was counted a single time. V usage is TRBV18 and J usage is TRBJ2-2, with 7 bases aligning to TRBD1. The CDR3 sequence is 16 residues long. CDR1 and CDR2 from the germline V gene are KGHSH and LQKENI. J was trimmed by 0 bases and V by 5 bases; bases with no gene match: 6. The CDR3 spells CASSRGTDTNTGELFF. The CDR3 DNA is TGTGCCAGCTCAAGAGGGACAGACACGAACACCGGGGAGCTGTTTTTT.

This clone was observed a few times. The rearrangement joins TRBV12-2 to TRBJ2-1; the table gives TRBD2 as D, unverified against the DNA. TRBV12-2 is recorded as a pseudogene. The CDR3 spans 14 residues. CDR3 region: CASRLVSGTNEQFF. CDR3 nucleotide sequence: TGTGCAAGTCGCTTAGTGTCGGGGACTAATGAGCAGTTCTTC.

This chain uses TRBV11-2 with TRBJ1-1; 7 bases align to TRBD1. The germline gives CDR1 SGHAT, CDR2 FQNNGV. Unmatched junction bases numbered 10, after V lost 5 bases and J lost 4 bases. The CDR3 loop spans 15 amino acids. CDR3 sequence reads: CASSRSGQAPTEAFF. In nucleotides, the CDR3 is TGTGCCAGCAGCCGCAGCGGACAGGCCCCCACTGAAGCTTTCTTT. Based on the CDR3 plus reference TRBV11-2 and TRBJ1-1, the full variable domain is EAGVAQSPRYKIIEKRQSVAFWCNPISGHATLYWYQQILGQGPKLLIQFQNNGVVDDSQLPKDRFSAERLKGVDSTLKIQPAKLEDSAVYLCASSRSGQAPTEAFFGQGTRLTVV.

This clone showed up just a few times. The chain recombines TRBV6-2 or TRBV6-3 with TRBJ2-2, with D unclear. V was trimmed by 2 bases and J by 4 bases, leaving 14 bases between them. This CDR3 has 16 amino acids. Germline lookup yields CDR1 MNHEY and CDR2 SVGEGT. CDR3 region: CASSYQARSLTGELFF. The CDR3 bases are TGTGCCAGCAGTTACCAGGCTCGAAGCCTCACCGGGGAGCTGTTTTTT.

The V gene is TRBV19, the J gene TRBJ2-7; D uncertain. This CDR3 comprises 14 residues. In germline, CDR1 is LNHDA, CDR2 SQIVND (reference sequence). Trimming took 5 bases from V and 3 from J, leaving 14 bases between them. CDR3 loop: CASSPQGEYYEQYF. The CDR3 DNA reads as TGTGCCAGTAGTCCCCAAGGAGAATACTACGAGCAGTACTTC. The full variable domain, with the rest looked up from reference TRBV19 and TRBJ2-7, is DGGITQSPKYLFRKEGQNVTLSCEQNLNHDAMYWYRQDPGQGLRLIYYSQIVNDFQKGDIAEGYSVSREKKESFPLTVTSAQKNPTAFYLCASSPQGEYYEQYFGPGTRLTVT.

The chain is built from TRBV7-8 and TRBJ1-1; TRBD1 agrees at 8 bases. The V gene's germline CDR1 is SGHVS and CDR2 FQNEAQ. The CDR3 runs 15 residues. Trimming took 5 bases from V and 2 from J; bases not matched to a gene: 7. The CDR3 is CASSPRGRVNTEAFF. The CDR3 DNA reads TGTGCCAGCAGCCCCAGGGGGCGAGTAAACACTGAAGCTTTCTTT.

V gene TRBV7-2 combines with J gene TRBJ2-1; 8 bases are shared with TRBD1. This CDR3 has 18 residues. Germline CDR1 SGHTA, CDR2 FQGNSA. V lost 0 bases to trimming and J lost 0 bases; unmatched junction nucleotides: 7. CDR3 nucleotide sequence: TGTGCCAGCAGCTTAGCGGCAGGGGGCCTGAGCTCCTACAATGAGCAGTTCTTC. Amino acid sequence: CASSLAAGGLSSYNEQFF.

The CDR3 bases are TGTGCCAGCAGTCTCCGGGACACGTTAGAGACCCAGTACTTC. Translated, it gives CASSLRDTLETQYF. V and J are TRBV3-1 (or the pseudogene TRBV3-2) and TRBJ2-5, with a weak D call TRBD1 (6 bases). Trimming stripped 6 bases from V and 4 bases from J, with 15 bases between. CDR1 is LGHDT and CDR2 is YNNKEL in the germline V gene (reference sequence). This CDR3 is built from 14 residues.

This rearrangement joins TRBV7-8 to TRBJ2-7; the D gene is possibly TRBD1 (6 bases). CDR3 size: 14 residues. Trimming shortened V by 3 bases and J by 2 bases, and 11 bases separated the two germline ends. Germline CDR1 is SGHVS and CDR2 is FQNEAQ. For the CDR3, the DNA is TGTGCCAGCAGCTTCGAACAGGGTACCTACGAGCAGTACTTC. As protein: CASSFEQGTYEQYF.

The chain recombines TRBV6-5 with TRBJ1-1; D perhaps matches TRBD1 (5 bases). V was cut by 11 bases and J by 5 bases, with 9 bases left in between. Germline V gene data show CDR1 as MNHEY and CDR2 as SVGAGI. The CDR3 spans 10 residues. CDR3: CALEGTEAFF. The CDR3 bases are TGTGCCTTGGAGGGGACTGAAGCTTTCTTT.